These 26 T cell receptor beta chains share one sample of origin, sequenced in a study of early T cells in non-severe SARS-CoV-2 infection. Each CDR3 protein gets one entry after TCRdb re-called the 5' RACE reads with MiXCR. Here the sample spans tens of thousands of distinct CDR3 sequences, under 15% being singletons. Specimen: whole blood, collected at baseline. These receptor sequences come from an adult who was a healthcare worker with PCR-confirmed SARS-CoV-2 infection or an uninfected control (not recorded which).

The sample holds a few counts of this clonotype. J is TRBJ1-2 and V is TRBV3-1; D is unresolved. Germline V lookup: CDR1 LGHDT, CDR2 YNNKEL (reference sequence). The V and J ends lost 1 base and 4 bases respectively, with 13 bases between them. The CDR3 consists of 15 residues. The CDR3: CASSQGEARGYGYTF. The CDR3 region has the DNA TGTGCCAGCAGCCAAGGTGAGGCTAGAGGCTATGGCTACACCTTC.

A few counts support this clonotype. CDR3 loop: CASSSWTSGGPYNEQFF. The DNA for the CDR3 is TGTGCCAGCAGTTCTTGGACTAGCGGGGGTCCCTACAATGAGCAGTTCTTC. The chain couples TRBV12-3 or TRBV12-4 to TRBJ2-1, with 13 bases matching TRBD2. The CDR3 spans 17 residues. Germline trimming cut 4 bases from V and 2 bases from J; bases unmatched to any gene: 5.

The chain employs TRBV6-5 and TRBJ2-7, with 8 bases fitting TRBD1. The length of the CDR3 is 14 residues. Germline assignment: CDR1 MNHEY and CDR2 SVGAGI. V trimming: 2 bases; J trimming: 2 bases; junction bases outside the gene matches: 2. The DNA of the CDR3 is TGTGCCAGCAGTTACGACAGGGGTACCTACGAGCAGTACTTC. It translates to CASSYDRGTYEQYF.

The chain recombines TRBV7-3 with TRBJ2-1; D not resolved. The CDR3 length is 14 residues. The V end was cut by 1 base, the J end by 5 bases, with 9 bases between. The germline V gene has CDR1 SGHTA and CDR2 FQGTGA. CDR3 sequence (DNA): TGTGCCAGCAGCTTAAGCGCCGTAGACAATGAGCAGTTCTTC. This codes for CASSLSAVDNEQFF.

About this clonotype: This may be a read error: a much more frequent sequence differs by one nucleotide. The rearrangement uses TRBV5-8 and TRBJ2-2; D uncertain. CDR3 length: 14 amino acids. With 2 bases removed from V and 4 bases from J, the gap between germline ends came to 9 bases. Germline V lookup: CDR1 SGHTS, CDR2 YDEGEE. CDR3 in amino acids: CASSFERTTGELFF. The CDR3 region has the DNA TGTGCCAGCAGCTTTGAACGAACCACCGGGGAGCTGTTTTTT.

This clonotype has just a few counts. The chain links TRBV9 to TRBJ1-1; the D is unclear. Deletions cut 7 bases from V and 1 base from J, with 11 bases between. This CDR3 is built from 13 residues. Looked up from germline, CDR1 is SGDLS and CDR2 is YYNGEE. The CDR3 region is CASSGEGNTEAFF. Here the CDR3 DNA reads TGTGCCAGCTCTGGGGAGGGGAACACTGAAGCTTTCTTT.

This clonotype was detected once. This chain uses TRBV5-4 with TRBJ2-1; 9 bases map to TRBD1. Germline V gives CDR1 SGHNT, CDR2 YYREEE (reference sequence). Trimming at V came to 0 bases and at J to 7 bases, leaving 5 bases not matched to a gene. This CDR3 has 15 amino acids. In DNA form, the CDR3 reads TGTGCCAGCAGCTTGGACGGGACAGGGACGAATGAGCAGTTCTTC. This translates into CASSLDGTGTNEQFF.

J is TRBJ1-1 and V is TRBV6-1; 7 bases fit TRBD1. V lost 0 bases, J lost 5 bases, and 6 bases stayed unmatched. This CDR3 is 15 amino acids long. From germline, CDR1 is MNHNS and CDR2 SASEGT. The CDR3 loop is CASSEAEGGRTEAFF. The CDR3 DNA sequence: TGTGCCAGCAGTGAAGCGGAAGGGGGCCGGACTGAAGCTTTCTTT.

This clonotype was recorded many times. Written as DNA, the CDR3 is TGTGCCAGCAGCTTAGCTCCCGAGGGTGTTGGGGCTTTCTTT. This gives the protein CASSLAPEGVGAFF. V is TRBV7-2 and J is TRBJ1-1, with D unclear. Trimming took 0 bases from V and 11 from J, leaving 16 bases between them. The CDR3 length is 14 residues. The V gene's germline CDR1 is SGHTA and CDR2 FQGNSA.

This clonotype was observed a few times. J is TRBJ2-3 and V is TRBV11-2; no firm D call. Per germline, CDR1 SGHAT and CDR2 FQNNGV. Trimming took off 2 bases at V and 0 bases at J, with 6 bases between the two ends. CDR3 length: 14 residues. This CDR3 is CASSLWLSTDTQYF. The CDR3 DNA follows: TGTGCCAGCAGCTTATGGCTGAGCACAGATACGCAGTATTTT.

This clonotype occurred a few times. The chain has TRBV29-1 and TRBJ2-1; D gene unclear. The V end was cut by 0 bases, the J end by 8 bases, with 14 bases between. The length of the CDR3 is 14 residues. Germline assignment: CDR1 SQVTM and CDR2 ANQGSEA. CDR3 amino acids: CSVEDRRERYEQFF. The CDR3 bases are TGCAGCGTTGAAGATCGTAGGGAACGCTATGAGCAGTTCTTC.

This clonotype was seen more than once but under ten times. This chain joins TRBV19 and TRBJ2-1, with 7 bases lining up with TRBD1. The germline V gene has CDR1 LNHDA and CDR2 SQIVND (reference sequence). This CDR3 spans 15 amino acids. Germline trimming cut 5 bases from V and 2 bases from J; bases unmatched to any gene: 6. The CDR3 protein is CASSSTGNTYNEQFF. The CDR3 DNA reads as TGTGCCAGTAGTTCGACAGGGAACACCTACAATGAGCAGTTCTTC.

Only a few counts were recorded for this clonotype. V and J are TRBV7-2 and TRBJ1-6; possibly TRBD1 for D (6 bases). This CDR3 is built from 15 residues. The germline gives CDR1 SGHTA, CDR2 FQGNSA. Trimming removed 9 bases at V and 7 bases at J, with 19 bases between. CDR3 coding DNA: TGTGCCAGTTGTATCCTGACAGGACGGAATTCACCCCTCCACTTT. It codes for CASCILTGRNSPLHF. Looking up the rest from reference TRBV7-2 and TRBJ1-6 gives the full variable domain: GAGVSQSPSNKVTEKGKDVELRCDPISGHTALYWYRQSLGQGLEFLIYFQGNSAPDKSGLPSDRFSAERTGGSVSTLTIQRTQQEDSAVYLCASCILTGRNSPLHFGNGTRLTVT.

This clonotype was seen only a few times. This chain connects TRBV21-1 to TRBJ2-7; the table gives TRBD1 as D, unverified against the DNA. TRBV21-1 is flagged as a pseudogene. The CDR3 runs 18 residues. The CDR3 DNA reads TGTGCCAGCAGCAAACGCTCGGACAGGGGGCTCCTAACCTACGAGCAGTACTTC. This sequence encodes CASSKRSDRGLLTYEQYF.

In its sample, this clonotype was seen many times. The rearrangement uses TRBV7-9 and TRBJ1-3; D remains ambiguous. Deletions cut 5 bases from V and 3 bases from J, with 8 bases between. This CDR3 is built from 13 residues. Per the germline V gene, CDR1 is SEHNR and CDR2 is FQNEAQ (reference sequence). CDR3 nucleotide sequence: TGTGCCAGCAGCCCCCAGAATGGAAACACCATATATTTT. It translates to CASSPQNGNTIYF.

Many counts were recorded for this clonotype. This chain links TRBV7-6 with TRBJ1-3; possible D gene TRBD1, 6 bases. This CDR3 is built from 13 residues. Germline V lookup: CDR1 SGHVS, CDR2 FNYEAQ. V lost 6 bases, J lost 4 bases, and 10 bases lay in between. For the CDR3, the DNA is TGTGCCAGCAGATCAGGGACAGGAAACACCATATATTTT. Protein product: CASRSGTGNTIYF.

In this sample, this clonotype turned up many times. The V gene is TRBV28, the J gene TRBJ2-7; possibly TRBD1 for D (6 bases). The CDR3 is 12 residues long. Germline V gives CDR1 MDHEN, CDR2 SYDVKM. V lost 6 bases and J lost 3, with 9 bases in between. CDR3 bases: TGTGCCAGCAGCTTACAGGGCTACGAGCAGTACTTC. Protein: CASSLQGYEQYF.

The chain couples TRBV11-2 to TRBJ2-2; 7 nucleotides match TRBD1. V lost 7 bases to trimming and J lost 4 bases; unmatched junction nucleotides: 9. The CDR3 covers 15 residues. Germline CDR1 is SGHAT and CDR2 is FQNNGV. Written as DNA, the CDR3 is TGTGCCAGCAATCTCGGACAGGCGTCCACCGGGGAGCTGTTTTTT. Protein product: CASNLGQASTGELFF.

The gene calls are TRBV6-2 or TRBV6-3 and TRBJ1-2; D call uncertain. Trimming took off 2 bases at V and 6 bases at J, with 10 bases between the two ends. There are 13 residues in the CDR3. From germline, CDR1 is MNHEY and CDR2 SVGEGT. CDR3: CASSYASQHGYTF. The CDR3 DNA follows: TGTGCCAGCAGTTACGCTAGCCAGCATGGCTACACCTTC.

This clonotype was counted only a few times. The chain joins TRBV7-2 to TRBJ2-5; tentatively, D is TRBD1 (6 bases). Per germline, CDR1 SGHTA and CDR2 FQGNSA. The V and J ends lost 2 bases and 5 bases respectively, with 12 bases between them. The length of the CDR3 is 14 residues. CDR3 DNA: TGTGCCAGCAGCTTATTGGGGGCCCTCGAGACCCAGTACTTC. As protein: CASSLLGALETQYF.

At least ten counts were recorded for this clonotype. This chain joins TRBV29-1 and TRBJ2-7; tentative D call: TRBD2 (5 bases). The CDR3 is 12 amino acids. CDR1 SQVTM and CDR2 ANQGSEA come from the germline V gene. Trimming removed 7 bases from V and 2 bases from J, with 12 bases in between. In nucleotides, the CDR3 is TGCAGCGGCCTGGCGGGTCCCTACGAGCAGTACTTC. Translating it yields CSGLAGPYEQYF.

This clonotype was seen a handful of times. The rearrangement joins TRBV3-1 to TRBJ2-7; D unclear. Germline CDR1 and CDR2: LGHDT and YNNKEL (reference sequence). The CDR3 extends over 13 amino acids. V lost 8 bases and J 0 bases, leaving 11 bases between the germline ends. The CDR3 loop reads CASGRRRSYEQYF. The DNA for the CDR3 is TGTGCCAGCGGCAGAAGGCGCTCCTACGAGCAGTACTTC.

This clonotype was detected ten times or more. The chain combines TRBV5-1 with TRBJ1-1; 12 positions match TRBD1. Trimming removed 4 bases from V and 4 bases from J; junction bases left unmatched: 11. Looked up from germline, CDR1 is SGHRS and CDR2 is YFSETQ. The CDR3 consists of 17 residues. The CDR3 here is CASSPEGTGGSPTEAFF. In DNA, the CDR3 is TGCGCCAGCAGCCCCGAGGGGACAGGGGGCTCTCCCACTGAAGCTTTCTTT.

This chain connects TRBV3-1 to TRBJ2-1; no firm D call. V gave up 0 bases and J gave up 4 bases, with 4 bases separating them. The CDR3 is 13 residues long. Per germline, CDR1 LGHDT and CDR2 YNNKEL (reference sequence). CDR3 residues: CASSQDGYNEQFF. CDR3 sequence (DNA): TGTGCCAGCAGCCAAGATGGGTACAATGAGCAGTTCTTC.

A few counts support this clonotype. The chain joins TRBV7-9 to TRBJ2-7; a weak D match, TRBD1 (6 bases). This CDR3 is 14 amino acids long. V was trimmed by 7 bases and J by 0 bases, leaving 13 bases between them. Germline CDR1 SEHNR, CDR2 FQNEAQ (reference sequence). Here the CDR3 DNA reads TGTGCCAGCACCGAACAGGGAAGCTCCTACGAGCAGTACTTC. Protein: CASTEQGSSYEQYF.

V usage is TRBV27 and J usage is TRBJ2-3, with 11 bases lining up with TRBD1. This CDR3 region has 16 residues. Trimming at V came to 5 bases and at J to 4 bases, leaving 8 bases not matched to a gene. CDR1 is MNHEY and CDR2 is SMNVEV in the germline V gene (reference sequence). The CDR3 nucleotides read TGTGCCAGCAGTGGTCCGGGACAGGGGGTCGCAGATACGCAGTATTTT. It codes for CASSGPGQGVADTQYF.